This TCR beta chain was documented in a study of CD8 T cells in ankylosing spondylitis. Points from the study as a whole: Disease-linked clones were CD8+ and relatively rare in peripheral blood. Within ankylosing spondylitis blood, a TCR beta motif made up of several highly homologous variants appeared to be characteristic.

From germline, CDR1 is KGHSH and CDR2 LQKENI. This CDR3 is built from 17 residues. V shed 3 bases and J shed 2 bases, with 17 bases lying between them. TCRdb independently ran MiXCR on the 5' RACE reads; one entry per CDR3 protein. The sample includes around 440,000 distinct CDR3 sequences, roughly a sixth seen only once; the top ten take approximately 1%. Remarks on this clonotype: As yet, its antigen is unknown.

The rearrangement links TRBV18 to TRBJ1-5, with D hard to call. Sequencing was carried out using blood, either unsorted or a sorted T cell fraction (not recorded which). This clonotype was sampled from a male donor with ankylosing spondylitis. The CDR3 DNA reads as TGTGCCAGCTCACCCGGTCTAGGAGATGGTCGCAATCAGCCCCAGCATTTT. Its translation is CASSPGLGDGRNQPQHF.